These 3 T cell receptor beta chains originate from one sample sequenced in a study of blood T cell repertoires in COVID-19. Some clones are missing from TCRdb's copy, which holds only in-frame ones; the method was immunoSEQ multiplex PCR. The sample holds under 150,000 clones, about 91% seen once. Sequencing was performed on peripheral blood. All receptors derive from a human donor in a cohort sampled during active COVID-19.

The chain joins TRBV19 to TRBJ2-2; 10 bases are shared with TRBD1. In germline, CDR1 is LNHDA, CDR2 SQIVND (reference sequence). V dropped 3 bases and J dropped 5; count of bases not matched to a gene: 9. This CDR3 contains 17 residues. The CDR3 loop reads CASSIYWGQGRTGELFF. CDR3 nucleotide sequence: TGTGCCAGTAGTATTTATTGGGGACAGGGGCGAACCGGGGAGCTGTTTTTT.

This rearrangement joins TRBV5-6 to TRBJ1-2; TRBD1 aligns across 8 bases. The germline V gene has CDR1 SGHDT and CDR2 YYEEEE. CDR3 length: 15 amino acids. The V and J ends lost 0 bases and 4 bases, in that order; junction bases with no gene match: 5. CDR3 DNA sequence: TGTGCCAGCAGCTTGGGCCCGACAGGGGCCTATGGCTACACCTTC. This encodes CASSLGPTGAYGYTF.

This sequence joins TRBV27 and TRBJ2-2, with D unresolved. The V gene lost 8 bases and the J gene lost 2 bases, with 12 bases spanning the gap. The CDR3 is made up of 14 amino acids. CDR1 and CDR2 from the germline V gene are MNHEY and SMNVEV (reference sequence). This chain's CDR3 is CASRLHRNTGELFF. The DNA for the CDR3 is TGTGCCAGCCGCCTGCACAGAAACACCGGGGAGCTGTTTTTT.